Described below is a single TCR beta chain sequence and its context. This sample was taken from a study of blood T cell repertoires in COVID-19. Trimming left V 2 bases short and J 0 bases short, with 16 bases between. The germline V gene has CDR1 LNHDA and CDR2 SQIVND (reference sequence). The CDR3 is made up of 17 amino acids. Libraries were prepared by immunoSEQ multiplex PCR; TCRdb keeps only in-frame clonotypes and omits some of them. The sample includes approximately 180,000 clones, around nine tenths of them seen just once. This chain joins TRBV19 and TRBJ1-1, with D perhaps TRBD1 (6 bases). Source material: peripheral blood. The sequence came from a man in his fifties or sixties with active or convalescent COVID-19. CDR3 sequence: CASSIMSGASMNTEAFF. CDR3 bases: TGTGCCAGTAGTATAATGTCAGGGGCCAGTATGAACACTGAAGCTTTCTTT.